These 26 T cell receptor beta chains came from one sample sequenced in a study of blood T cells in healthy people across ages. Sample-barcoded 5' priming and a J-beta primer mix drove a second PCR of about 6 to 12 cycles. One entry per CDR3 protein, called by TCRdb with MiXCR from the 5' RACE reads. The sample has hundreds of thousands of distinct CDR3 sequences; about a quarter are singletons. This same sample was also part of a study on T cells of mothers and their children.

The sequenced sample was blood. All receptors come from a boy aged 5-17 years in good health.

This clonotype was recorded a few times. The J gene is TRBJ2-5, the V gene TRBV6-5; D is undetermined. The CDR3 spans 12 residues. V lost 7 bases and J 7 bases, leaving 13 bases between the germline ends. Germline assignment: CDR1 MNHEY and CDR2 SVGAGI. This CDR3 is CASKEGSGTQYF. The DNA for the CDR3 is TGTGCCAGCAAGGAAGGGTCGGGGACCCAGTACTTC.

V usage is TRBV30 and J usage is TRBJ1-3; D not resolved. V lost 3 bases and J 0 bases, leaving 9 bases between the germline ends. Germline V gene data show CDR1 as GTSNPN and CDR2 as SVGIG (reference sequence). The CDR3 totals 14 residues. The CDR3 loop reads CAWRDGSSGNTIYF. Here the CDR3 DNA reads TGTGCCTGGAGGGATGGAAGCTCTGGAAACACCATATATTTT.

This clonotype was picked up one time. The rearrangement uses TRBV5-1 and TRBJ2-1; D gene unclear. Between the trimmed V and J ends, which lost 4 bases and 0 bases, there was a span of 17 bases. CDR3 length: 17 amino acids. From germline, CDR1 is SGHRS and CDR2 YFSETQ. CDR3 coding DNA: TGCGCCAGCAGCCGGGCCCTCGCGACCAGCTCCTACAATGAGCAGTTCTTC. Translation gives CASSRALATSSYNEQFF.

The genes are TRBV7-3 and TRBJ1-2; unclear D gene. V dropped 2 bases and J dropped 3 bases, with 10 bases sitting between them. Germline CDR1 SGHTA, CDR2 FQGTGA. CDR3 length equals 14 residues. CDR3 nucleotides: TGTGCCAGCAGCTTATGGAGGATTGACTATGGCTACACCTTC. It translates to CASSLWRIDYGYTF.

DNA of the CDR3: TGTGCCAGCAGCCCGACAGGGGCCTACGAGACCCAGTACTTC. This encodes CASSPTGAYETQYF. This rearrangement joins TRBV12-3 or TRBV12-4 to TRBJ2-5; TRBD1 aligns across 8 bases. The CDR3 extends over 14 amino acids. The J segment lost 5 bases and the V segment lost 6 bases, leaving 8 bases of the junction unmatched.

This clonotype turned up a few times. This chain uses TRBV28 with TRBJ1-5; no firm D call. CDR3 length: 12 residues. Germline V CDR1 and CDR2: MDHEN, SYDVKM. The CDR3 bases are TGTGCTACGGGGAGCAGGTATCAGCCCCAGCATTTT. It translates to CATGSRYQPQHF.

This rearrangement joins TRBV12-5 to TRBJ2-1, with 7 bases that match TRBD2. The CDR3 covers 15 residues. Germline V lookup: CDR1 LGHNT, CDR2 FRNRAP. The junction had 10 bases not matched to a gene; V was cut back by 7 bases and J by 4 bases. The CDR3: CASATSGGIYNEQFF. CDR3 DNA: TGTGCTAGTGCCACGTCGGGGGGAATTTACAATGAGCAGTTCTTC.

This clonotype was seen more than once but under ten times. This sequence joins TRBV14 and TRBJ2-1; D is unclear. CDR3 length equals 16 residues. The V gene's germline CDR1 is SGHDN and CDR2 FVKESK. Trimming took off 2 bases at V and 0 bases at J, with 11 bases between the two ends. This chain's CDR3 is CASSQLKAGSYNEQFF. The DNA for the CDR3 is TGTGCCAGCAGCCAACTTAAAGCAGGCTCCTACAATGAGCAGTTCTTC. Variable domain in full (rest from reference TRBV14 and TRBJ2-1): EAGVTQFPSHSVIEKGQTVTLRCDPISGHDNLYWYRRVMGKEIKFLLHFVKESKQDESGMPNNRFLAERTGGTYSTLKVQPAELEDSGVYFCASSQLKAGSYNEQFFGPGTRLTVL.

The genes are TRBV6-5 and TRBJ2-3; 7 bases are a match to TRBD1. J lost 0 bases, V lost 5 bases, and 8 bases had no gene match. The CDR3 sequence is 16 residues long. Germline CDR1 MNHEY, CDR2 SVGAGI. The CDR3 loop is CASSNPRDSSTDTQYF. The CDR3 coding sequence is TGTGCCAGCAGTAACCCCCGGGACAGCAGCACAGATACGCAGTATTTT.

V usage is TRBV20-1 and J usage is TRBJ1-6; D perhaps matches TRBD1 (5 bases). Germline values: CDR1 DFQATT, CDR2 SNEGSKA (reference sequence). V was pared by 1 base and J by 8 bases, with 15 bases between. The CDR3 spans 15 residues. The CDR3 coding sequence is TGCAGTGCTAGAGGGTTGGGTCGGGGGGATTCACCCCTCCACTTT. Translating it yields CSARGLGRGDSPLHF.

V usage is TRBV7-9 and J usage is TRBJ1-2, with D possibly TRBD1 on 5 matching bases. Between the trimmed V and J ends, which lost 3 bases and 6 bases, there was a span of 11 bases. This CDR3 is 13 amino acids long. The germline V gene encodes CDR1 SEHNR and CDR2 FQNEAQ (reference sequence). The CDR3 DNA sequence: TGTGCCAGCAGCTTTCGGTTCAGGGATGGCTACACCTTC. Translating gives CASSFRFRDGYTF. The complete variable domain, with remaining parts taken from reference TRBV7-9 and TRBJ1-2, reads DTGVSQNPRHKITKRGQNVTFRCDPISEHNRLYWYRQTLGQGPEFLTYFQNEAQLEKSRLLSDRFSAERPKGSFSTLEIQRTEQGDSAMYLCASSFRFRDGYTFGSGTRLTVV.

This rearrangement joins TRBV10-3 to TRBJ1-4; the D is unclear. CDR1 ENHRY and CDR2 SYGVKD come from the germline V gene. This CDR3 is 15 amino acids long. The V end lost 0 bases, the J end lost 14 bases, and 19 bases lay between the germline ends. The CDR3 reads CAISESTGSLSSLFF. For the CDR3, the DNA is TGTGCCATCAGTGAGTCGACGGGGTCCCTCAGCAGTCTGTTTTTT.

The table lists this clonotype with a few counts. The chain recombines TRBV9 with TRBJ1-1; D is unresolved. V was pared by 0 bases and J by 5 bases, with 14 bases between. The germline gives CDR1 SGDLS, CDR2 YYNGEE. The CDR3 has 15 amino acids. CDR3: CASSVGYSRLTEAFF. The CDR3 DNA reads as TGTGCCAGCAGCGTAGGGTACAGCCGATTGACTGAAGCTTTCTTT.

This clonotype has a single count. The chain links TRBV15 to TRBJ2-2; tentatively, D is TRBD1 or TRBD2 (7 bases each). Trimming took off 8 bases at V and 1 base at J, with 26 bases between the two ends. This CDR3 is built from 19 residues. Germline V gene sequence: CDR1 LNHNV, CDR2 YYDKDF (reference sequence). CDR3 nucleotides: TGTGCCACCCGACAGGGTATTCTTCCGGGGGGTTTGAACACCGGGGAGCTGTTTTTT. Its protein is CATRQGILPGGLNTGELFF.

V usage is TRBV28 and J usage is TRBJ1-1; 7 nucleotides agree with TRBD1. This CDR3 is 13 amino acids long. Germline loops: CDR1 MDHEN, CDR2 SYDVKM. Trimming took 8 bases from V and 7 from J; bases not matched to a gene: 10. The CDR3 here is CASSPGGNYEAFF. The DNA for the CDR3 is TGTGCCAGCTCCCCAGGGGGGAATTATGAAGCTTTCTTT.

This clonotype showed up just a few times. V and J are TRBV20-1 and TRBJ1-4; D is possibly TRBD1 (5 bases). The CDR3 loop spans 15 amino acids. Trimming removed 4 bases at V and 4 bases at J, with 16 bases between. Germline V gene lookup returns CDR1 DFQATT and CDR2 SNEGSKA (reference sequence). DNA of the CDR3: TGCAGTGCTATGGGTGGGCAGGGAAATAATGAAAAACTGTTTTTT. Residues: CSAMGGQGNNEKLFF.

This chain links TRBV7-3 with TRBJ2-4; D is unclear. This CDR3 contains 12 residues. The V end was cut by 6 bases, the J end by 7 bases, with 10 bases between. CDR1 and CDR2 (germline): SGHTA, FQGTGA. CDR3: CASSDLGNIQYF. CDR3 nucleotides: TGTGCCAGCAGTGATTTGGGGAACATTCAGTACTTC. The whole variable domain, remainder taken from reference TRBV7-3 and TRBJ2-4, is GAGVSQTPSNKVTEKGKYVELRCDPISGHTALYWYRQSLGQGPEFLIYFQGTGAADDSGLPNDRFFAVRPEGSVSTLKIQRTERGDSAVYLCASSDLGNIQYFGAGTRLSVL.

There are a few counts of this clonotype. The rearrangement joins TRBV7-8 to TRBJ2-2; 12 nucleotides match TRBD1. CDR3 length: 15 residues. V shed 5 bases and J 3 bases; nucleotides not matched to a gene: 1. Germline V lookup: CDR1 SGHVS, CDR2 FQNEAQ. The CDR3 loop is CASSRDRGHTGELFF. CDR3 nucleotides: TGTGCCAGCAGCCGGGACAGGGGGCACACCGGGGAGCTGTTTTTT. Full variable domain (missing parts from reference TRBV7-8 and TRBJ2-2): GAGVSQSPRYKVAKRGQDVALRCDPISGHVSLFWYQQALGQGPEFLTYFQNEAQLDKSGLPSDRFFAERPEGSVSTLKIQRTQQEDSAVYLCASSRDRGHTGELFFGEGSRLTVL.

The chain combines TRBV20-1 with TRBJ1-2; D possibly corresponds to TRBD1 (6 bases). V shed 5 bases and J shed 13 bases, with 23 bases lying between them. Germline CDR1 reads DFQATT; CDR2 reads SNEGSKA (reference sequence). The CDR3 runs 13 residues. The CDR3 region has the DNA TGCAGTGCTCTAACTCTAGGGGGGGTCTTCTTCACCTTC. Translation: CSALTLGGVFFTF.

The V call is TRBV2, the J call TRBJ1-2; 7 nucleotides agree with TRBD1. V lost 4 bases and J lost 2; bases outside the gene matches: 4. The CDR3 totals 14 residues. The germline V gene has CDR1 SNHLY and CDR2 FYNNEI. DNA of the CDR3: TGTGCCAGCAGTGCACGGGGACAGAACTATGGCTACACCTTC. It translates to CASSARGQNYGYTF.

The rearrangement links TRBV28 to TRBJ1-3; D uncertain. Germline loops: CDR1 MDHEN, CDR2 SYDVKM. The CDR3 runs 15 residues. Deletions cut 5 bases from V and 0 bases from J, with 11 bases between. The CDR3 region has the DNA TGTGCCAGCAGTACCCCGGACCGCTCTGGAAACACCATATATTTT. Amino acids: CASSTPDRSGNTIYF.

The V gene is TRBV20-1, the J gene TRBJ2-5; 15 nucleotides agree with TRBD2. In germline, CDR1 is DFQATT, CDR2 SNEGSKA (reference sequence). CDR3 length: 16 residues. The CDR3 region is CRAPGLAGGAGETQYF. The CDR3 nucleotides read TGCAGAGCTCCGGGACTAGCGGGGGGTGCCGGGGAGACCCAGTACTTC.

The chain combines TRBV3-1 with TRBJ2-7; 8 nucleotides align to TRBD2. CDR3 length: 15 residues. V shed 3 bases and J 3 bases; nucleotides not matched to a gene: 7. The germline CDR1 and CDR2 sequences are LGHDT and YNNKEL (reference sequence). CDR3 coding DNA: TGTGCCAGCAGCCAGGCCAGCGGGGGCTACTACGAGCAGTACTTC. This encodes CASSQASGGYYEQYF.

This clonotype was counted only a few times. The chain combines TRBV28 with TRBJ2-7, with D perhaps being TRBD1 or TRBD2 (5 bases each). Deletions cut 5 bases from V and 0 bases from J, with 11 bases between. The CDR3 totals 14 residues. The germline V gene has CDR1 MDHEN and CDR2 SYDVKM. Here the CDR3 DNA reads TGTGCCAGCAGTCCGATGGGACCCTCCTACGAGCAGTACTTC. The encoded protein is CASSPMGPSYEQYF. Together with reference TRBV28 and TRBJ2-7, the CDR3 gives the full variable domain: DVKVTQSSRYLVKRTGEKVFLECVQDMDHENMFWYRQDPGLGLRLIYFSYDVKMKEKGDIPEGYSVSREKKERFSLILESASTNQTSMYLCASSPMGPSYEQYFGPGTRLTVT.

This clonotype has just a few counts. The chain is built from TRBV15 and TRBJ1-2, with no clear D. Germline lookup yields CDR1 LNHNV and CDR2 YYDKDF (reference sequence). The CDR3 is 12 amino acids. Trimming stripped 2 bases from V and 4 bases from J, with 5 bases between. In nucleotides, the CDR3 is TGTGCCACCAGCAGATTGAGCTATGGCTACACCTTC. Translating it yields CATSRLSYGYTF.

This clonotype was counted only a few times. The rearrangement joins TRBV12-5 to TRBJ2-1; D tentatively fits TRBD1 or TRBD2 (5 bases each). The V and J ends lost 7 bases and 9 bases respectively, with 16 bases between them. Germline CDR1 LGHNT, CDR2 FRNRAP. The CDR3 has 13 amino acids. CDR3 protein: CASAHDRGSEQFF. In DNA, the CDR3 is TGTGCTAGTGCCCACGATCGGGGCAGTGAGCAGTTCTTC. Complete variable domain (other parts from reference TRBV12-5 and TRBJ2-1): DARVTQTPRHKVTEMGQEVTMRCQPILGHNTVFWYRQTMMQGLELLAYFRNRAPLDDSGMPKDRFSAEMPDATLATLKIQPSEPRDSAVYFCASAHDRGSEQFFGPGTRLTVL.